This T cell receptor beta chain was documented in a study of OX40 agonist ivuxolimab in advanced cancers. The overall study: A mean age of around 60 years, range roughly 23 to 85, was recorded, and approximately 85% were male. The eligibility criteria allowed prior anti-PD-1, anti-PD-L1 or anti-CTLA-4 therapy, and roughly 39% had some. Study-level results: Certain nonresponding patients likewise had low normalized T-cell clonal expansion.

This CDR3 contains 12 residues. V was shortened by 6 bases and J by 0 bases, with 5 bases between the two germline ends. Germline loops: CDR1 MNHNY, CDR2 SVGAGI (reference sequence). The method was immunoSEQ multiplex PCR; TCRdb's version includes in-frame clones alone and lacks a portion of them. The table shows approximately 75,000 clones, with roughly nine tenths occurring only once. As to this clone: Its specificity is not known.

This receptor was identified in an adult with an advanced solid tumor such as melanoma, head and neck, liver or kidney cancer. V usage is TRBV6-6 and J usage is TRBJ2-5; D remains ambiguous. The sample was CD4+ or CD8+ T cells sorted from blood, taken in a trial of the OX40 agonist ivuxolimab. CDR3 in amino acids: CASRVNQETQYF. CDR3 in DNA: TGTGCCAGCAGGGTGAACCAAGAGACCCAGTACTTC.